The next 18 T cell receptor beta chains were all read from a single sample in a study of CD8 T cells in Susac syndrome. The authors reverse transcribed roughly 0.5 to 1 ug RNA with random hexamers. One entry per CDR3 protein, called by TCRdb with MiXCR from the immunoSEQ multiplex PCR reads. The sample has approximately 100,000 distinct CDR3 sequences, just under 95% seen once. Sequenced material: CD8+ T cells from PBMCs. The receptor set was obtained from a human donor in good health.

The V and J genes are TRBV7-9 and TRBJ1-2; D remains unclear. The germline V gene encodes CDR1 SEHNR and CDR2 FQNEAQ (reference sequence). V shed 5 bases and J shed 6 bases, with 10 bases lying between them. The CDR3 is 12 residues long. The CDR3, as DNA: TGTGCCAGCAGCACCCAATTGAATGGCTACACCTTC. As protein: CASSTQLNGYTF.

CDR3 residues: CASSPPSAGFMNTEAFF. The CDR3, as DNA: TGTGCCAGCTCACCACCTTCGGCAGGGTTCATGAACACTGAAGCTTTCTTT. The rearrangement joins TRBV18 to TRBJ1-1; TRBD1 might be the D (5 bases). Trimming shortened V by 0 bases and J by 0 bases, and 14 bases separated the two germline ends. This CDR3 comprises 17 residues. Germline values: CDR1 KGHSH, CDR2 LQKENI.

Only one count was recorded for this clonotype. The J gene is TRBJ1-1, the V gene TRBV29-1, with 9 nucleotides matching TRBD1. The V and J ends lost 7 bases and 2 bases, in that order; junction bases with no gene match: 5. The germline V gene encodes CDR1 SQVTM and CDR2 ANQGSEA. CDR3 length: 13 amino acids. DNA of the CDR3: TGCAGCGCCCCGACAGGGGGTAACACTGAAGCTTTCTTT. Translation gives CSAPTGGNTEAFF.

The rearrangement links TRBV19 to TRBJ2-7, with a possible D match to TRBD1 (6 bases). This CDR3 has 15 residues. Trimming took off 3 bases at V and 5 bases at J, with 17 bases between the two ends. The germline gives CDR1 LNHDA, CDR2 SQIVND (reference sequence). CDR3 coding DNA: TGTGCCAGTAGTATTTGGGGGACAACAGCCGACGAGCAGTACTTC. Protein sequence: CASSIWGTTADEQYF.

The count of this clonotype is one. The gene calls are TRBV5-4 and TRBJ1-3, with D possibly being TRBD1 (6 bases). Trimming took 8 bases from V and 0 from J, leaving 9 bases between them. CDR1 is SGHNT, CDR2 YYREEE, per germline (reference sequence). The CDR3 is made up of 13 amino acids. CDR3 coding DNA: TGTGCCAGTCAGGGGAGCTCTGGAAACACCATATATTTT. This encodes CASQGSSGNTIYF.

CDR3 amino acids: CASSTYQGASKNIQYF. Written as DNA, the CDR3 is TGTGCCAGTAGCACTTATCAGGGGGCCTCCAAAAACATTCAGTACTTC. This rearrangement joins TRBV19 to TRBJ2-4; 8 bases fit TRBD1. The CDR3 covers 16 residues. The V gene end was trimmed by 6 bases and the J gene end by 2 bases; junction bases not matched to a gene: 9. Germline values: CDR1 LNHDA, CDR2 SQIVND (reference sequence).

Only one count was recorded for this clonotype. The chain combines TRBV20-1 with TRBJ2-5; D is possibly TRBD2 (5 bases). Per germline, CDR1 DFQATT and CDR2 SNEGSKA (reference sequence). V was shortened by 5 bases and J by 7 bases, with 11 bases between the two germline ends. The length of the CDR3 is 11 residues. The CDR3 nucleotides read TGCAGTGCTCCAGCCCGGGGGACCCAGTACTTC. Its protein is CSAPARGTQYF.

The chain uses TRBV5-4 and TRBJ2-1; 9 nucleotides align to TRBD2. Germline CDR1 and CDR2: SGHNT and YYREEE (reference sequence). Trimming cost V 9 bases and J 4 bases; bases outside gene matches: 8. CDR3 length equals 14 residues. CDR3 sequence: CATGRAGGYNEQFF. DNA of the CDR3: TGTGCCACGGGACGAGCGGGAGGTTACAATGAGCAGTTCTTC.

This chain joins TRBV11-1 and TRBJ2-5, with TRBD2 as a possible D gene (8 bases). V was trimmed by 4 bases and J by 5 bases, leaving 29 bases between them. The CDR3 runs to 19 residues. CDR1 and CDR2 (germline): SGHAT, FQDESV (reference sequence). The CDR3 DNA is TGTGCCAGCAGCTCATTATCAGGGGGGAAAGCGGGAGCGTTTGAGACCCAGTACTTC. This gives the protein CASSSLSGGKAGAFETQYF.

The rearrangement links TRBV7-4 to TRBJ1-5; 9 nucleotides line up with TRBD1. The V gene end was trimmed by 5 bases and the J gene end by 3 bases; junction bases not matched to a gene: 14. This CDR3 contains 18 residues. The V gene's germline CDR1 is SGHVT and CDR2 SQSDAQ. CDR3 DNA: TGTGCCAGCAGCCTAGGACAGGGGAGGAAAGTAATCAATCAGCCCCAGCATTTT. Its protein is CASSLGQGRKVINQPQHF. The full variable domain, its missing parts supplied by reference TRBV7-4 and TRBJ1-5, is GAGVSQSPRYKVAKRGRDVALRCDSISGHVTLYWYRQTLGQGSEVLTYSQSDAQRDKSGRPSGRFSAERPERSVSTLKIQRTEQGDSAVYLCASSLGQGRKVINQPQHFGDGTRLSIL.

The V gene is TRBV6-2 or TRBV6-3, the J gene TRBJ2-2; D remains ambiguous. Trimming shortened V by 0 bases and J by 1 base, and 9 bases separated the two germline ends. Germline V gene data show CDR1 as MNHEY and CDR2 as SVGEGT. This CDR3 is 16 amino acids long. DNA of the CDR3: TGTGCCAGCAGTTACTCGAGCGTGGGGAACACCGGGGAGCTGTTTTTT. Translating gives CASSYSSVGNTGELFF.

The chain links TRBV6-2 or TRBV6-3 to TRBJ2-7; D ambiguous. Trimming pared 4 bases from V and 4 bases from J, leaving 5 bases between. Per the germline V gene, CDR1 is MNHEY and CDR2 is SVGEGT. The CDR3 has 11 residues. The CDR3 sequence: CASSLGYEQYF. The DNA of the CDR3 is TGTGCCAGCAGTTTGGGTTACGAGCAGTACTTC.

The chain joins TRBV7-3 to TRBJ2-3, with TRBD2 matching over 9 bases. V dropped 2 bases and J dropped 0; count of bases not matched to a gene: 3. The CDR3 has 16 amino acids. Per germline, CDR1 SGHTA and CDR2 FQGTGA. The CDR3 loop reads CASSLRLAGSTDTQYF. The CDR3 bases are TGTGCCAGCAGCTTACGGCTAGCGGGAAGCACAGATACGCAGTATTTT.

The chain joins TRBV5-1 to TRBJ2-3, with 10 nucleotides matching TRBD2. The J segment lost 2 bases and the V segment lost 3 bases, leaving 18 bases of the junction unmatched. Per the germline V gene, CDR1 is SGHRS and CDR2 is YFSETQ. This CDR3 comprises 20 residues. The CDR3 reads CASSWDFKASGSINTDTQYF. CDR3 nucleotides: TGCGCCAGCAGCTGGGATTTTAAGGCTAGCGGGAGTATAAACACAGATACGCAGTATTTT. The entire variable domain, with the rest obtained from reference TRBV5-1 and TRBJ2-3, is as follows: KAGVTQTPRYLIKTRGQQVTLSCSPISGHRSVSWYQQTPGQGLQFLFEYFSETQRNKGNFPGRFSGRQFSNSRSEMNVSTLELGDSALYLCASSWDFKASGSINTDTQYFGPGTRLTVL.

This chain uses TRBV2 with TRBJ1-2; 7 bases align to TRBD1. The ends lost 5 bases at V and 5 bases at J; junction bases unmatched: 8. The CDR3 extends over 14 amino acids. Germline V gene lookup returns CDR1 SNHLY and CDR2 FYNNEI. CDR3: CASSRPDRLYGYTF. Here the CDR3 DNA reads TGTGCCAGCAGTCGCCCGGACAGGCTATATGGCTACACCTTC.

This clonotype was observed a few times. This sequence joins TRBV29-1 and TRBJ2-3, with 12 bases lining up with TRBD2. V shed 5 bases, J shed 3 bases, and the junction held 6 bases outside the gene matches. The CDR3 runs to 15 residues. Looked up from germline, CDR1 is SQVTM and CDR2 is ANQGSEA. CDR3 residues: CSVLTSGGKTDTQYF. The CDR3 nucleotides are TGCAGCGTTTTAACTAGCGGGGGGAAAACAGATACGCAGTATTTT.

The chain uses TRBV6-4 and TRBJ2-2, with D possibly being TRBD2 (5 bases). V lost 2 bases, J lost 5 bases, and 9 bases lay in between. There are 14 residues in the CDR3. CDR1 MRHNA and CDR2 SNTAGT come from the germline V gene. CDR3 in DNA: TGTGCCAGCAGTGACGGTCCGGGAACCGGGGAGCTGTTTTTT. Protein sequence: CASSDGPGTGELFF.

This clonotype is a singleton in its sample. The genes are TRBV20-1 and TRBJ2-1, with D possibly being TRBD1 (7 bases). The CDR3 extends over 15 amino acids. The V end lost 7 bases, the J end lost 4 bases, and 20 bases lay between the germline ends. Germline CDR1 is DFQATT and CDR2 is SNEGSKA (reference sequence). The CDR3 protein is CSGSNQGGIYNEQFF. CDR3 nucleotide sequence: TGCAGTGGATCTAACCAGGGGGGTATATACAATGAGCAGTTCTTC.